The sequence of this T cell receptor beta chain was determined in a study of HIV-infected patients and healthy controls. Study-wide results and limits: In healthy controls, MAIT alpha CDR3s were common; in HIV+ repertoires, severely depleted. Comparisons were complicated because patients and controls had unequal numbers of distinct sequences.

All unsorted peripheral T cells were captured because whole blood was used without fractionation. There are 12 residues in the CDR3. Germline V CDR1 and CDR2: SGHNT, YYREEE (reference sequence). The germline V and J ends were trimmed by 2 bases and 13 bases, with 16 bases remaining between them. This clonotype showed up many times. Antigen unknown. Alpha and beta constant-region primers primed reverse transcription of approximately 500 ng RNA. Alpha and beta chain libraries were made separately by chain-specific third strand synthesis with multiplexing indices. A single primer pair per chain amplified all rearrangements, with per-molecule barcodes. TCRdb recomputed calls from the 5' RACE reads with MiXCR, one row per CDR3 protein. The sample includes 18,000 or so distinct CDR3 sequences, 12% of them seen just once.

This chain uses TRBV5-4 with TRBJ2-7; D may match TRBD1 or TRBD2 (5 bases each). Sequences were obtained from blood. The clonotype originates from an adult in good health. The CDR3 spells CASSFNSGPFYF. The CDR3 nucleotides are TGTGCCAGCAGCTTTAATTCGGGACCGTTCTACTTC. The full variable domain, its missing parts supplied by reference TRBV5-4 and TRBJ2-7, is ETGVTQSPTHLIKTRGQQVTLRCSSQSGHNTVSWYQQALGQGPQFIFQYYREEENGRGNFPPRFSGLQFPNYSSELNVNALELDDSALYLCASSFNSGPFYFGPGTRLTVT.